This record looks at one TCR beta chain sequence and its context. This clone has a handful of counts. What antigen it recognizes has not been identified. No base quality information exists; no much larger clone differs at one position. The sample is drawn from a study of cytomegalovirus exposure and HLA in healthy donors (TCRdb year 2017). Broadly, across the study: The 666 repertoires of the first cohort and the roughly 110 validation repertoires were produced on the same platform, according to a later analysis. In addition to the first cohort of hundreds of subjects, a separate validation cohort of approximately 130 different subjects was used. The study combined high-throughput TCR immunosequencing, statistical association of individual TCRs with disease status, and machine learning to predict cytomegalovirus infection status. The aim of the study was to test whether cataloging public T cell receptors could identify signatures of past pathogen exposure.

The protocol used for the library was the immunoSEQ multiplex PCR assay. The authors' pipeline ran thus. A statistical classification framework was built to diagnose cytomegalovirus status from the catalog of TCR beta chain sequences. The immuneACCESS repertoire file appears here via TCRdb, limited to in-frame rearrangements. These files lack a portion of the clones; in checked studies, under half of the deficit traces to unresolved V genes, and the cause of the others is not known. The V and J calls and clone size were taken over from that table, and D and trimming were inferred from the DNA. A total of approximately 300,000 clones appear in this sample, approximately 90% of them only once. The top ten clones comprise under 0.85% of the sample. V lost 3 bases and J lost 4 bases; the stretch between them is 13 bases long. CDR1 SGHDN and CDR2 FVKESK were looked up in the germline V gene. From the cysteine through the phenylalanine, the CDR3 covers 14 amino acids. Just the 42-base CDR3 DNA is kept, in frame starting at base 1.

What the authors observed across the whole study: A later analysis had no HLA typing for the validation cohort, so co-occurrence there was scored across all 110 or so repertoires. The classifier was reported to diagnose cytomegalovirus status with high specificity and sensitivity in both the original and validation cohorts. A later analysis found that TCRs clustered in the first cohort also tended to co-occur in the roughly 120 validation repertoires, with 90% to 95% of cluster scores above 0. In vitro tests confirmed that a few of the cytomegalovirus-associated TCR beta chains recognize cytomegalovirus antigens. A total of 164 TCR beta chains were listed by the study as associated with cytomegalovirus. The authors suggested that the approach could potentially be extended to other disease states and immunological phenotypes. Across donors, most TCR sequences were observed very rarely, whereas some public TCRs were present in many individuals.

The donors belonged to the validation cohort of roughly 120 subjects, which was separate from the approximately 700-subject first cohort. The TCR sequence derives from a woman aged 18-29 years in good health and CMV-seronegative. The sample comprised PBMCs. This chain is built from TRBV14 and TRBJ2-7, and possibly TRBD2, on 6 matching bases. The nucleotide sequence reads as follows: TGTGCCAGCAGCCAGATCGGCGCGGGGTACGAGCAGTACTTC. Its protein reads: CASSQIGAGYEQYF.